Each of the 18 T cell receptor beta chains below was sequenced from the same sample in a study of shared clonotypes between healthy human individuals. TCRdb's copy holds only in-frame clones and misses some; the assay was immunoSEQ multiplex PCR. Counted here are about 470,000 clones, 75% to 85% occurring once; the ten biggest clones make up roughly 13%. Sequencing was carried out using PBMCs. Receptor source: a woman in her thirties or forties in good health. Some clones in this sample may be carry-over from other donors' samples.

This rearrangement joins TRBV6-6 to TRBJ1-2; unclear D gene. Germline CDR1 is MNHNY and CDR2 is SVGAGI (reference sequence). V was shortened by 6 bases and J by 7 bases, with 18 bases between the two germline ends. CDR3 length: 14 residues. CDR3 bases: TGTGCCAGCAGCCTCGGGCCCGCCGTGAGTGGCTACACCTTC. Its translation: CASSLGPAVSGYTF.

V and J are TRBV6-5 and TRBJ1-1; TRBD1 is a possible D gene (5 bases). Germline values: CDR1 MNHEY, CDR2 SVGAGI. Trimming took 7 bases from V and 1 from J, leaving 16 bases between them. The CDR3 totals 15 residues. CDR3 sequence: CASTKGPPRNTEAFF. In DNA, the CDR3 is TGTGCCAGCACCAAGGGACCGCCAAGGAACACTGAAGCTTTCTTT.

The chain links TRBV18 to TRBJ2-5; D may be TRBD2 (5 bases). V lost 1 base and J lost 0, with 12 bases in between. CDR3 size: 16 residues. Per the germline V gene, CDR1 is KGHSH and CDR2 is LQKENI. The CDR3 is CASSPRPGINQETQYF. CDR3 coding DNA: TGTGCCAGCTCACCACGTCCCGGGATTAACCAAGAGACCCAGTACTTC.

This chain connects TRBV10-3 to TRBJ2-3, with D tentatively TRBD1 (6 bases). With 0 bases removed from V and 0 bases from J, the gap between germline ends came to 10 bases. Germline V gene sequence: CDR1 ENHRY, CDR2 SYGVKD. The CDR3 contains 16 residues. DNA for the CDR3: TGTGCCATCAGTGAGTCGGACAGAACAAGCACAGATACGCAGTATTTT. Its translation: CAISESDRTSTDTQYF.

The chain uses TRBV7-2 and TRBJ2-7, with TRBD2 as a possible D gene (5 bases). The CDR3 totals 15 residues. V was cut by 0 bases and J by 2 bases, with 11 bases left in between. CDR1 is SGHTA, CDR2 FQGNSA, per germline. As DNA, the CDR3 is TGTGCCAGCAGCTTAGCCCCCGGGGAGCCCTACGAGCAGTACTTC. Residues: CASSLAPGEPYEQYF.

The rearrangement links TRBV11-2 to TRBJ1-1; 7 bases map to TRBD1. The germline gives CDR1 SGHAT, CDR2 FQNNGV. Losses at the gene ends were 5 bases for V and 1 base for J; bases not matched to a gene: 7. The CDR3 runs 15 residues. The CDR3 sequence: CASSENRGKNTEAFF. DNA for the CDR3: TGTGCCAGCAGCGAAAACAGGGGTAAGAACACTGAAGCTTTCTTT.

This clone was counted many times. The V call is TRBV7-2, the J call TRBJ2-5, with TRBD2 matching 7 bases. V shed 8 bases and J 4 bases; nucleotides not matched to a gene: 10. There are 14 residues in the CDR3. CDR1 is SGHTA, CDR2 FQGNSA, per germline. In DNA, the CDR3 is TGTGCCAGCCTCGCGCGGGGGTTGGGAGAGACCCAGTACTTC. Amino acids: CASLARGLGETQYF. The variable domain in full, with the rest retrieved from reference TRBV7-2 and TRBJ2-5, is GAGVSQSPSNKVTEKGKDVELRCDPISGHTALYWYRQSLGQGLEFLIYFQGNSAPDKSGLPSDRFSAERTGGSVSTLTIQRTQQEDSAVYLCASLARGLGETQYFGPGTRLLVL.

The chain combines TRBV7-8 with TRBJ2-1, with 10 bases that match TRBD2. V shed 5 bases and J 4 bases; nucleotides not matched to a gene: 8. The germline V gene encodes CDR1 SGHVS and CDR2 FQNEAQ. The CDR3 runs to 16 residues. This chain's CDR3 is CASSIRTSGLYNEQFF. The CDR3 DNA is TGTGCCAGCAGCATCAGGACTAGCGGCCTATACAATGAGCAGTTCTTC. The entire variable domain, with the rest obtained from reference TRBV7-8 and TRBJ2-1, is as follows: GAGVSQSPRYKVAKRGQDVALRCDPISGHVSLFWYQQALGQGPEFLTYFQNEAQLDKSGLPSDRFFAERPEGSVSTLKIQRTQQEDSAVYLCASSIRTSGLYNEQFFGPGTRLTVL.

The chain is built from TRBV5-8 and TRBJ1-5; 10 bases fit TRBD1. The V and J ends lost 5 bases and 3 bases, in that order; junction bases with no gene match: 5. The CDR3 extends over 15 amino acids. In germline, CDR1 is SGHTS, CDR2 YDEGEE. For the CDR3, the DNA is TGTGCCAGCAGGGGGACAGGGGTACCCAATCAGCCCCAGCATTTT. Amino acids: CASRGTGVPNQPQHF.

This sequence joins TRBV19 and TRBJ1-5; D is undetermined. V lost 2 bases and J lost 2, with 10 bases in between. Germline V lookup: CDR1 LNHDA, CDR2 SQIVND (reference sequence). The length of the CDR3 is 15 residues. This chain's CDR3 is CASSIQWGGNQPQHF. The CDR3 nucleotides are TGTGCCAGTAGTATACAGTGGGGTGGCAATCAGCCCCAGCATTTT.

Remarks on this clone: The sample has other DNA sequences that encode this CDR3 too. The chain employs TRBV9 and TRBJ2-3; D is perhaps TRBD2 (6 bases). V was cut by 2 bases and J by 0 bases, with 7 bases left in between. The CDR3 contains 14 residues. Germline V gene lookup returns CDR1 SGDLS and CDR2 YYNGEE. CDR3 sequence: CASSVSGSTDTQYF. In nucleotides, the CDR3 is TGTGCCAGCAGCGTGAGCGGGAGCACAGATACGCAGTATTTT.

This clone was observed a few times. The chain links TRBV11-3 to TRBJ1-1, with 9 bases matching TRBD1. The CDR3 has 15 amino acids. Germline values: CDR1 SGHNT, CDR2 YENEEA. V trimming: 3 bases; J trimming: 3 bases; junction bases outside the gene matches: 5. The CDR3 bases are TGTGCCAGCAGCTTCTACAGGGGGCTGGACACTGAAGCTTTCTTT. It is translated as CASSFYRGLDTEAFF.

V is TRBV7-9 and J is TRBJ1-3; TRBD1 aligns across 8 bases. Germline lookup yields CDR1 SEHNR and CDR2 FQNEAQ (reference sequence). The J segment lost 0 bases and the V segment lost 6 bases, leaving 10 bases of the junction unmatched. The CDR3 spans 17 residues. DNA for the CDR3: TGTGCCAGCAGGGAAACCGGGACAGGCGGCTCTGGAAACACCATATATTTT. Its protein product is CASRETGTGGSGNTIYF.

V usage is TRBV7-2 and J usage is TRBJ2-3; no clear D. CDR1 SGHTA and CDR2 FQGNSA come from the germline V gene. Trimming removed 4 bases at V and 2 bases at J, with 13 bases between. The CDR3 totals 15 residues. In DNA, the CDR3 is TGTGCCAGCAGCTCTGTGGCTACCTACACAGATACGCAGTATTTT. Amino acids: CASSSVATYTDTQYF.

The chain is built from TRBV9 and TRBJ2-4; no firm D call. V lost 0 bases and J 5 bases, leaving 15 bases between the germline ends. Germline CDR1 is SGDLS and CDR2 is YYNGEE. The CDR3 spans 16 residues. The CDR3 is CASSVDPKGPQNIQYF. DNA of the CDR3: TGTGCCAGCAGCGTAGATCCAAAGGGTCCTCAAAACATTCAGTACTTC.

Concerning this clone itself: In the same sample, other DNA sequences code for this CDR3. CDR3 amino acids: CASSLGGSGANVLTF. For the CDR3, the DNA is TGCGCCAGCAGCTTGGGAGGATCTGGGGCCAACGTCCTGACTTTC. This chain connects TRBV5-1 to TRBJ2-6; D gene uncertain. The ends were cut back, 0 bases at V and 1 base at J, with 5 bases in the middle. Germline V gene data show CDR1 as SGHRS and CDR2 as YFSETQ. The CDR3 sequence is 15 residues long.

As for this clone: The same CDR3 is also encoded by other DNA sequences in this sample. The rearrangement joins TRBV7-2 to TRBJ2-3; D is ambiguous. V gave up 4 bases and J gave up 6 bases, with 8 bases separating them. The CDR3 has 12 amino acids. Germline V lookup: CDR1 SGHTA, CDR2 FQGNSA. The CDR3 nucleotides read TGTGCCAGCAGCTATAGTGCCGATACGCAGTATTTT. Its translation is CASSYSADTQYF.

The gene calls are TRBV15 and TRBJ1-2, with 7 bases identical to TRBD1. After removal of 3 bases from V and 7 bases from J, the junction contained 5 bases not matched to a gene. CDR1 is LNHNV, CDR2 YYDKDF, per germline (reference sequence). This CDR3 is 13 amino acids long. CDR3 in DNA: TGTGCCACCAGCAGGGACAGGTCCCTTGGCTACACCTTC. It codes for CATSRDRSLGYTF.